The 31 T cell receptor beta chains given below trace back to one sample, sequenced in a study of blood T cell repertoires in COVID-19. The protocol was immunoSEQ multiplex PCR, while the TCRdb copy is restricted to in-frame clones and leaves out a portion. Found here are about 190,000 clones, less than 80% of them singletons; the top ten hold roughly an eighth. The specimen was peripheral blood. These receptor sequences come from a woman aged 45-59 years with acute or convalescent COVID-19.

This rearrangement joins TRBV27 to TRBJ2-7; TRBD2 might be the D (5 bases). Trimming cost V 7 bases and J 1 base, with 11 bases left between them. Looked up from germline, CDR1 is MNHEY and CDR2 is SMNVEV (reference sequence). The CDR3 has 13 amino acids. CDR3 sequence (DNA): TGTGCCAGCACCATGTCGGGGTCCTACGAGCAGTACTTC. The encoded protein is CASTMSGSYEQYF.

This chain's CDR3 is CASSLIGTSTDTQYF. CDR3 in DNA: TGCGCCAGCAGCTTGATAGGGACTAGCACAGATACGCAGTATTTT. The chain employs TRBV5-1 and TRBJ2-3; D is possibly TRBD2 (6 bases). This CDR3 comprises 15 residues. The V and J ends lost 1 base and 0 bases respectively, with 9 bases between them. Looked up from germline, CDR1 is SGHRS and CDR2 is YFSETQ.

CDR3 amino acids: CASRPSGTENSPLHF. CDR3 sequence (DNA): TGTGCCAGCAGACCATCCGGGACAGAGAATTCACCCCTCCACTTT. The chain uses TRBV9 and TRBJ1-6; 7 positions agree with TRBD1. This CDR3 spans 15 amino acids. Trimming removed 5 bases from V and 7 bases from J; junction bases left unmatched: 9. The germline CDR1 and CDR2 sequences are SGDLS and YYNGEE.

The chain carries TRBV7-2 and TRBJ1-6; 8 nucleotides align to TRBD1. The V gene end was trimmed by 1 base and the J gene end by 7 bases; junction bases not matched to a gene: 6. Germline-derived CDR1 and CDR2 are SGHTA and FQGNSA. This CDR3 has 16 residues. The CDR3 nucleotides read TGTGCCAGCAGCTTAGGGGACAGGCCGGAGAATTCACCCCTCCACTTT. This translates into CASSLGDRPENSPLHF.

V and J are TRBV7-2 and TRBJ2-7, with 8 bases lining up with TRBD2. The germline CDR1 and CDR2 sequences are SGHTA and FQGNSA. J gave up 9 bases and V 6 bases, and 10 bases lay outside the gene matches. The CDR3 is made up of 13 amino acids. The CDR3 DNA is TGTGCCAGCAGTATTCAAGCGGGGGAAGGGCAGTACTTC. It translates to CASSIQAGEGQYF.

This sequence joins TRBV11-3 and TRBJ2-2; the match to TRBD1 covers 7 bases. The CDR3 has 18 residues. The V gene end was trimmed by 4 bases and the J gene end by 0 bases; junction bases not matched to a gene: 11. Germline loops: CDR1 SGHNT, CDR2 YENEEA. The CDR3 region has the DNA TGTGCCAGCAGCTCGCGGAATACAGGGGTCGCGAACACCGGGGAGCTGTTTTTT. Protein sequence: CASSSRNTGVANTGELFF.

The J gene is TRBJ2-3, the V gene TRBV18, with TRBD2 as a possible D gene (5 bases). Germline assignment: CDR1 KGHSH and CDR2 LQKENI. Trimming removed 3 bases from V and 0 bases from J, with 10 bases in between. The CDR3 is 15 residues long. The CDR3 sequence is CASSPRELSTDTQYF. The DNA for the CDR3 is TGTGCCAGCTCACCCCGGGAATTGAGCACAGATACGCAGTATTTT.

CDR3 amino acids: CASSQSGQPQHF. The CDR3 DNA is TGTGCCAGCAGCCAATCCGGTCAGCCCCAGCATTTT. The chain carries TRBV28 and TRBJ1-5, with D uncertain. V was pared by 6 bases and J by 6 bases, with 9 bases between. The CDR3 consists of 12 residues. Per germline, CDR1 MDHEN and CDR2 SYDVKM.

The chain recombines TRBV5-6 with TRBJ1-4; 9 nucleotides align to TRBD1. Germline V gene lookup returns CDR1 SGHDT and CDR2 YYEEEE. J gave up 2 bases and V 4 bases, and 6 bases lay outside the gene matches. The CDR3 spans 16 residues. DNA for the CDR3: TGTGCCAGCAGCGGGGGGACAGGGCGGACTAATGAAAAACTGTTTTTT. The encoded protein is CASSGGTGRTNEKLFF.

CDR3 nucleotides: TGCGCCAGCAGTGCCTACAGTTCACTTAGCTCCTACGAGCAGTACTTC. Its protein is CASSAYSSLSSYEQYF. J is TRBJ2-7 and V is TRBV5-1; D unclear. Germline V CDR1 and CDR2: SGHRS, YFSETQ. CDR3 length: 16 residues. Trimming took off 5 bases at V and 0 bases at J, with 18 bases between the two ends.

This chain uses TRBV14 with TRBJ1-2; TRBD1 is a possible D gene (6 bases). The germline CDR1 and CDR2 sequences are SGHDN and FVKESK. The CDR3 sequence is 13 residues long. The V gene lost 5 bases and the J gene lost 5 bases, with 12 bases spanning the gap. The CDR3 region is CASSFRQAYGYTF. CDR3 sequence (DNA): TGTGCCAGCAGCTTTAGACAGGCTTATGGCTACACCTTC.

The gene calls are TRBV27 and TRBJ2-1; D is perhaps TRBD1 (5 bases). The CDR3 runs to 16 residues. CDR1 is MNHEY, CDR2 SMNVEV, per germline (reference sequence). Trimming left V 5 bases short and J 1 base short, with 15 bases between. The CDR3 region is CASSLRAGKSYNEQFF. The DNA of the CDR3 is TGTGCCAGCAGTCTTCGGGCAGGGAAGTCCTACAATGAGCAGTTCTTC.

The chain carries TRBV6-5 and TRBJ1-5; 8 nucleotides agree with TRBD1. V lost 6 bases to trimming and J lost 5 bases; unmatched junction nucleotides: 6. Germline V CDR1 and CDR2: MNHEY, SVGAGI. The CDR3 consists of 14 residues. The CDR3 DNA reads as TGTGCCAGCAGGCGACAGGGGTTGCATCAGCCCCAGCATTTT. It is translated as CASRRQGLHQPQHF.

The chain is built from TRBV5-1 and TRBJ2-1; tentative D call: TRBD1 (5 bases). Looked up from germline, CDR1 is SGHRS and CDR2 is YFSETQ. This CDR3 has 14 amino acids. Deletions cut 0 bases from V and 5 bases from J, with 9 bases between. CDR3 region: CASSLGGRDNEQFF. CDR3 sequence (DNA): TGCGCCAGCAGCTTGGGGGGCAGGGACAATGAGCAGTTCTTC. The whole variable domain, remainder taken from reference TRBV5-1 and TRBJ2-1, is KAGVTQTPRYLIKTRGQQVTLSCSPISGHRSVSWYQQTPGQGLQFLFEYFSETQRNKGNFPGRFSGRQFSNSRSEMNVSTLELGDSALYLCASSLGGRDNEQFFGPGTRLTVL.

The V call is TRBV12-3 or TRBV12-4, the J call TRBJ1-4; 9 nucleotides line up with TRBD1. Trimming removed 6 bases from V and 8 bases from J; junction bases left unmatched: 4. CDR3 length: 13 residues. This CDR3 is CASRGQGGEKLFF. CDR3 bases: TGTGCCAGCAGGGGACAGGGAGGAGAAAAACTGTTTTTT.

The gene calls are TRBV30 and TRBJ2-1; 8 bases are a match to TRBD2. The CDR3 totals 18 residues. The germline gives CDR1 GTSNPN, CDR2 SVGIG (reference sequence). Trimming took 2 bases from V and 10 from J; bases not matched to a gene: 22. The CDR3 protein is CAWSRSRSGGTFLGEQFF. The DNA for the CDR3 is TGTGCCTGGAGTCGTTCGAGGAGCGGGGGTACCTTCCTCGGGGAGCAGTTCTTC.

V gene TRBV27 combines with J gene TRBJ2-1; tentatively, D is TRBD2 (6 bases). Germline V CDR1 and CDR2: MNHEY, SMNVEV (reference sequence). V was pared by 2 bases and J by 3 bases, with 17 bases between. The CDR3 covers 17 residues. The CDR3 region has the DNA TGTGCCAGCAGTTTACCCCGGGACGGGGGTTACTACAATGAGCAGTTCTTC. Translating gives CASSLPRDGGYYNEQFF.

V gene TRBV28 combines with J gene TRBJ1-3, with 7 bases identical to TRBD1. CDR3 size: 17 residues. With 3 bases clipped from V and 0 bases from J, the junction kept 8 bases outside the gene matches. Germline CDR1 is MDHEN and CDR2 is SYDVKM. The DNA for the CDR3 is TGTGCCAGCAGTTTTAATAGACAGGGCCCCTCTGGAAACACCATATATTTT. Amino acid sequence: CASSFNRQGPSGNTIYF. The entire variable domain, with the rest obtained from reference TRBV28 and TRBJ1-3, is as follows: DVKVTQSSRYLVKRTGEKVFLECVQDMDHENMFWYRQDPGLGLRLIYFSYDVKMKEKGDIPEGYSVSREKKERFSLILESASTNQTSMYLCASSFNRQGPSGNTIYFGEGSWLTVV.

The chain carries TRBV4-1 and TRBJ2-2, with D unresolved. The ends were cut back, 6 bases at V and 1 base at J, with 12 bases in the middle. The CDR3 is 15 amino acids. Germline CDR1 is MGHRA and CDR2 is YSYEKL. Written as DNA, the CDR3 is TGCGCCAGCAGGAGAAGAACCGGGAACACCGGGGAGCTGTTTTTT. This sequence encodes CASRRRTGNTGELFF.

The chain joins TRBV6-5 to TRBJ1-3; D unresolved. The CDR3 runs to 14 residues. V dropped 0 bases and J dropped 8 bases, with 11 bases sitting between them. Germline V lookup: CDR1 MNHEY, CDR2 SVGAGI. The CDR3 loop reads CASSYSAAGDTIYF. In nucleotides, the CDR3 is TGTGCCAGCAGTTACTCGGCAGCCGGAGACACCATATATTTT.

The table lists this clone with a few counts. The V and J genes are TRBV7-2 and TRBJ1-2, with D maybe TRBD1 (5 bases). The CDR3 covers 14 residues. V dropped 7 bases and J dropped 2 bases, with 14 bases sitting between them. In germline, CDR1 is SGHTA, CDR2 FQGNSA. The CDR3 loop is CASTPSGGNYGYTF. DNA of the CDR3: TGTGCCAGCACCCCGTCCGGGGGGAACTATGGCTACACCTTC.

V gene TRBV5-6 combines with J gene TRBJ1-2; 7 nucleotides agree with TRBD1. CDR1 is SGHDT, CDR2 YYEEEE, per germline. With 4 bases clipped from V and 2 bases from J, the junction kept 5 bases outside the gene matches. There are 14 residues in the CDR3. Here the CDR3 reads CASSPQGNNYGYTF. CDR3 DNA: TGTGCCAGCAGCCCACAGGGGAACAACTATGGCTACACCTTC. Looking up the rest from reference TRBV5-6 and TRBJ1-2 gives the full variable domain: DAGVTQSPTHLIKTRGQQVTLRCSPKSGHDTVSWYQQALGQGPQFIFQYYEEEERQRGNFPDRFSGHQFPNYSSELNVNALLLGDSALYLCASSPQGNNYGYTFGSGTRLTVV.

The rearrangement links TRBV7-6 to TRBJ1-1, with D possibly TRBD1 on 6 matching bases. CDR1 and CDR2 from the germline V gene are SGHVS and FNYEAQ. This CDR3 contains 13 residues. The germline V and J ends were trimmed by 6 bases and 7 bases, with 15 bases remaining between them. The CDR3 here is CASSIQGFGEAFF. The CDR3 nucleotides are TGTGCCAGCAGTATTCAGGGGTTTGGTGAAGCTTTCTTT.

For the CDR3, the DNA is TGTGCCAGCAGCCAAGGGGATCGGGGGGGTCAAGAGACCCAGTACTTC. It is translated as CASSQGDRGGQETQYF. The rearrangement joins TRBV3-1 (or the pseudogene TRBV3-2) to TRBJ2-5; the match to TRBD2 covers 8 bases. CDR1 is LGHDT, CDR2 YNNKEL, per germline (reference sequence). V lost 1 base and J lost 2; bases outside the gene matches: 6. The CDR3 consists of 16 residues.

CDR3 region: CASSGTSGTTDTQYF. The DNA for the CDR3 is TGTGCCAGCTCGGGGACTAGCGGCACCACAGATACGCAGTATTTT. J is TRBJ2-3 and V is TRBV28; 11 bases are a match to TRBD2. The CDR3 loop spans 15 amino acids. V lost 8 bases to trimming and J lost 2 bases; unmatched junction nucleotides: 6. Germline V gives CDR1 MDHEN, CDR2 SYDVKM.

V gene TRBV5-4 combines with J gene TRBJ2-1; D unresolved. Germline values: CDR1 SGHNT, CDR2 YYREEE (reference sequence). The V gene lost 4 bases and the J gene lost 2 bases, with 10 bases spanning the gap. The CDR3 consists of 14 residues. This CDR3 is CASSQLGPYNEQFF. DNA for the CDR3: TGTGCCAGCAGCCAGTTGGGCCCCTACAATGAGCAGTTCTTC.

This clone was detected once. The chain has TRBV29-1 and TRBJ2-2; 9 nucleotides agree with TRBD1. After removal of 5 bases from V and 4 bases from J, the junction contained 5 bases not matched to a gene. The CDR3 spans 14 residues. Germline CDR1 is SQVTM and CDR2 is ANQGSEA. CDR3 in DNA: TGCAGCGTTTTTGGGGACAGGGCCACCGGGGAGCTGTTTTTT. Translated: CSVFGDRATGELFF.

The DNA for the CDR3 is TGTGCCAGCAGTGAAATTGGAGGGGCGGGCACTGAAGCTTTCTTT. This codes for CASSEIGGAGTEAFF. This chain connects TRBV6-1 to TRBJ1-1; perhaps TRBD1 as D (5 bases). CDR3 length equals 15 residues. CDR1 and CDR2 from the germline V gene are MNHNS and SASEGT. Trimming removed 2 bases from V and 4 bases from J, with 14 bases in between.

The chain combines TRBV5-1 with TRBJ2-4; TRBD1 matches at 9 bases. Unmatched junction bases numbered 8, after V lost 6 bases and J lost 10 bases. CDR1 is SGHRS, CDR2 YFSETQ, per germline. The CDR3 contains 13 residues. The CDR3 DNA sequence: TGCGCCAGCAAGGTGTGGGACAGGGAAATTCAGTACTTC. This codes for CASKVWDREIQYF. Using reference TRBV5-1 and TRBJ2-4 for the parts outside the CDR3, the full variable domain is KAGVTQTPRYLIKTRGQQVTLSCSPISGHRSVSWYQQTPGQGLQFLFEYFSETQRNKGNFPGRFSGRQFSNSRSEMNVSTLELGDSALYLCASKVWDREIQYFGAGTRLSVL.

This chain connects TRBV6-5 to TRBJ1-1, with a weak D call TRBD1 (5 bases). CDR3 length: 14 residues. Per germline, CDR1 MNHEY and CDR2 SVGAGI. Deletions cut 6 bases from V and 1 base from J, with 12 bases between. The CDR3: CASRGGIKNTEAFF. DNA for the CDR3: TGTGCCAGCAGGGGGGGGATAAAGAACACTGAAGCTTTCTTT.

The DNA for the CDR3 is TGTGCCAGCAGCTTGTTCCAGGGGGGATATAGCAATCAGCCCCAGCATTTT. Its translation: CASSLFQGGYSNQPQHF. The V and J genes are TRBV5-6 and TRBJ1-5, with TRBD1 identical over 7 bases. The CDR3 sequence is 17 residues long. Trimming cost V 1 base and J 0 bases; bases outside gene matches: 7. The germline gives CDR1 SGHDT, CDR2 YYEEEE.